This T cell receptor beta chain stems from a study of T cell responses to AZD1222 COVID-19 vaccine. About this clone: The antigen remains undetermined.

The method was immunoSEQ multiplex PCR; TCRdb's version includes in-frame clones alone and lacks a portion of them. This table holds about 100,000 clones, 85% to 90% found once. The CDR3 is 15 residues long. V lost 6 bases to trimming and J lost 9 bases, with 18 bases between them. Germline CDR1 is SNHLY and CDR2 is FYNNEI. Study-level points and caveats: The study sampled repertoires only after the peak T cell response. Possibly, clonal diversity was underestimated; donors were largely white British and included more females.

This chain links TRBV2 with TRBJ1-6; D gene ambiguous. This receptor was taken from an adult in good health. Sequences were derived from peripheral blood, sampled on day 0 of AZD1222 vaccination. The CDR3 bases are TGTGCCAGCAGCTCACAAGAACCGATACTTTCACCCCTCCACTTT. Protein: CASSSQEPILSPLHF.